The 2 T cell receptor beta chains below all came from one sample that was sequenced in a study of blood T cell repertoires in COVID-19. Clones were sequenced by immunoSEQ multiplex PCR, and TCRdb holds only the in-frame ones, with some missing. The repertoire holds roughly 400,000 clones, with 85% to 90% as singletons. The source material was PBMCs or T cells enriched from blood (not recorded which). Receptors were obtained from a man aged 25 to 40 who had recovered from COVID-19.

J is TRBJ1-1 and V is TRBV11-2; 10 bases match TRBD1. CDR1 and CDR2 (germline): SGHAT, FQNNGV. Losses at the gene ends were 1 base for V and 7 bases for J; bases not matched to a gene: 6. The CDR3 sequence is 15 residues long. This CDR3 reads CASSLGETGGFEAFF. In nucleotides, the CDR3 is TGTGCCAGCAGCTTAGGTGAGACAGGGGGCTTTGAAGCTTTCTTT.

The rearrangement joins TRBV6-6 to TRBJ2-7; 13 positions match TRBD2. The CDR3 has 15 residues. Germline trimming cut 6 bases from V and 0 bases from J; bases unmatched to any gene: 2. From germline, CDR1 is MNHNY and CDR2 SVGAGI (reference sequence). CDR3 in DNA: TGTGCCAGCAGCCGGACTAGCGGGAGCTCCTACGAGCAGTACTTC. Translating it yields CASSRTSGSSYEQYF.